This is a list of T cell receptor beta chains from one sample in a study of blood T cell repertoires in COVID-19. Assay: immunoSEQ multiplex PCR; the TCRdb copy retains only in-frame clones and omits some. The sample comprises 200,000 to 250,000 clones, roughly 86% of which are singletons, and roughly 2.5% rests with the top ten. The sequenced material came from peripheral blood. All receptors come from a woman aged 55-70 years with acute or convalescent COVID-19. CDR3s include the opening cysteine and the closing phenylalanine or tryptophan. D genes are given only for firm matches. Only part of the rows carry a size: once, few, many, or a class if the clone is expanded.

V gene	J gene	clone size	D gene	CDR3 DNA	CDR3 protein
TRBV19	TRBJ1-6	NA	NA	TGTGCCAGTAGTATTTCTTCCGCCCCCACGGCGGGGTCTGGGTCACCCCTCCACTTT	CASSISSAPTAGSGSPLHF
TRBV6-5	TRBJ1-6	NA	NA	TGTGCCAGCACGGACAGAGATAATTCACCCCTCCACTTT	CASTDRDNSPLHF
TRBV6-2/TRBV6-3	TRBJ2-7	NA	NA	TGTGCCAGCAGTTACGGTTCCTACTACGAGCAGTACTTC	CASSYGSYYEQYF
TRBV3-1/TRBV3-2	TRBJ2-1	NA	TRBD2	TGTGCCAGCAGCCAAGACGCTAGCGGGGGGGCCTACAATGAGCAGTTCTTC	CASSQDASGGAYNEQFF
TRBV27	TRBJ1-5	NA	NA	TGTGCCACCCGCGGGACCGGGGGACAGCCCCAGCATTTT	CATRGTGGQPQHF
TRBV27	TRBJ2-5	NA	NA	TGTGCCAGCAGTTTAAAAGGGGGTTGGGAGACCCAGTACTTC	CASSLKGGWETQYF
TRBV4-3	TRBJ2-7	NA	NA	TGCGCCAGCAGCCTAACCGGGACATCCTCCTACGAGCAGTACTTC	CASSLTGTSSYEQYF
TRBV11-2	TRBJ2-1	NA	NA	TGTGCCAGCAGCTTAACGGACACTCAGAGCTCCTACAATGAGCAGTTCTTC	CASSLTDTQSSYNEQFF
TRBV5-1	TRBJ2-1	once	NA	TGCGCCAGCAGCGTTGAGGGGGTGAGAATCTACAATGAGCAGTTCTTC	CASSVEGVRIYNEQFF
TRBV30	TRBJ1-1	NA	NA	TGTGCCTGGAGTGTGGGGGGAGCCCCTGAAGCTTTCTTT	CAWSVGGAPEAFF
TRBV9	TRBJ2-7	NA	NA	TGTGCCAGCAGCGTAGAGGGGGACTACCGTTACGAGCAGTACTTC	CASSVEGDYRYEQYF
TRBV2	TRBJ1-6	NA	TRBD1	TGTGCCAGCAGCAAACAAGGGACAGGGCAAAATTCACCCCTCCACTTT	CASSKQGTGQNSPLHF
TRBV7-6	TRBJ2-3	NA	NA	TGTGCCAGCAGCTTAGAGGGGGCGGGAGGCAGTTCGCAGTATTTT	CASSLEGAGGSSQYF
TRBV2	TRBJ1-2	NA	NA	TGTGCCAGCACCGAGCGGCAGCTTAACAACTATGGCTACACCTTC	CASTERQLNNYGYTF
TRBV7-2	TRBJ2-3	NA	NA	TGTGCCAGCAGCCCCTATGGGGGCGCAGATACGCAGTATTTT	CASSPYGGADTQYF
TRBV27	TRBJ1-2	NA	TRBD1	TGTGCCAGCCGTCGGGGACAGGGAATCTATGGCTACACCTTC	CASRRGQGIYGYTF
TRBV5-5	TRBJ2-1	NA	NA	TGTGCCAGCACCTTCCGGGTCTACAATGAGCAGTTCTTC	CASTFRVYNEQFF
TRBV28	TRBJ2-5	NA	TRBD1	TGTGCCAGCAGTGCGAGGGGGCAGCCACAAGAGACCCAGTACTTC	CASSARGQPQETQYF
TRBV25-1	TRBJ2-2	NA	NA	TGTGCCAGCAGTGAAGTACCAGGGGTGACCGGGGAGCTGTTTTTT	CASSEVPGVTGELFF
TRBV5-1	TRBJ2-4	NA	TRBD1	TGCGCCAGCAGCTTTGGGACAGGAGGAGTTGGCAAAAACATTCAGTACTTC	CASSFGTGGVGKNIQYF
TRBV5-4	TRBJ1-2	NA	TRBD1	TGTGCCAGCAGCTTAGCCCTAGACAGGGGAGATGGCTACACCTTC	CASSLALDRGDGYTF
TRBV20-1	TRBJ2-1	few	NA	TGCAGTGCTAGAGACCTTGATGAGCAGTTCTTC	CSARDLDEQFF
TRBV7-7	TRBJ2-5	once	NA	TGTGCTAGCAGCTTAAACACAGGAATGGGAGAGACCCAGTACTTC	CASSLNTGMGETQYF
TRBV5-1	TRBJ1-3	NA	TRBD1	TGCGCCAGCAGCTTTGACAGGGCTGGAAACACCATATATTTT	CASSFDRAGNTIYF
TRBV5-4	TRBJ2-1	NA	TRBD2	TGTGCCAGCAGCTTTCGGACTAGCGCCTACAATGAGCAGTTCTTC	CASSFRTSAYNEQFF
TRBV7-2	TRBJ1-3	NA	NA	TGTGCCAGCAGCTTAGGGACAGCTGGAAACACCATATATTTT	CASSLGTAGNTIYF
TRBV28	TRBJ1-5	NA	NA	TGTGCCAGCAGTCTCCTTCGGGATAGCAATCAGCCCCAGCATTTT	CASSLLRDSNQPQHF
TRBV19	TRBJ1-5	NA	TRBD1	TGTGCCAGTATATTGGGGACAGGGATCAATCAGCCCCAGCATTTT	CASILGTGINQPQHF
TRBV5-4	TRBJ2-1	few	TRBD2	TGTGCCAGCAGCCACAGACTAGCGGGAGGGATCTACAATGAGCAGTTCTTC	CASSHRLAGGIYNEQFF
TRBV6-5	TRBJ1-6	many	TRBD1	TGTGCCAGCACCCCGGGGGACAGGGGGATTTCACCCCTCCACTTT	CASTPGDRGISPLHF
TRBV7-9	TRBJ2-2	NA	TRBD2	TGTGCCAGCAGCCCCGGGGGGGGCCCGAACACCGGGGAGCTGTTTTTT	CASSPGGGPNTGELFF
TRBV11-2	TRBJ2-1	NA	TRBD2	TGTGCCAGCAGCCCTCTAGCGGGAGCCGCCTACAATGAGCAGTTCTTC	CASSPLAGAAYNEQFF
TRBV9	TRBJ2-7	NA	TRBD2	TGTGCCAGCAGCGAAGCCGGGACTAGCGTCTACGAGCAGTACTTC	CASSEAGTSVYEQYF
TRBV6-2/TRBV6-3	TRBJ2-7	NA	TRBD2	TGTGCCAGCAGTTGGACTAGCGGGAGACTTATCGACGAGCAGTACTTC	CASSWTSGRLIDEQYF
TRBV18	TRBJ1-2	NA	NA	TGTGCCAGCTCACTGGAGAGCTATGGCTACACCTTC	CASSLESYGYTF
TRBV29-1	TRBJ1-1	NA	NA	TGCAGCGCCGCCGCTACAGTGAACACTGAAGCTTTCTTT	CSAAATVNTEAFF
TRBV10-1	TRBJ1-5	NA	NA	TGCGCCACAAAGGGAGGCCAGCCCCAGCATTTT	CATKGGQPQHF
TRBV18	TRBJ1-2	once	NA	TGTGCCAGCTCACCGGCCAGGGCAGACTATGGCTACACCTTC	CASSPARADYGYTF
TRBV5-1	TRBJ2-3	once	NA	TGCGCCAGCAGCTTGGCACTTAGGACAGTCGGAACAGATACGCAGTATTTT	CASSLALRTVGTDTQYF
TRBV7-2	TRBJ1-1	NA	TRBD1	TGTGCCAGCAGCGTACAGGGGGGGACTGAAGCTTTCTTT	CASSVQGGTEAFF
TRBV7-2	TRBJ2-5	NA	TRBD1	TGTGCCAGCAGCGCGACAGGGGTCGTGGAGACCCAGTACTTC	CASSATGVVETQYF
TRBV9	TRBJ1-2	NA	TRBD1	TGTGCCAGCAGCGTAGGGAGACAGGGGAACTATGGCTACACCTTC	CASSVGRQGNYGYTF
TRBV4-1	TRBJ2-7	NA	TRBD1	TGCGCCAGCAGCCAAGTCTGGGACAGGGTCTACGAGCAGTACTTC	CASSQVWDRVYEQYF